The present T cell receptor beta chain was sequenced within a study of blood T cell repertoires in COVID-19 (dated by TCRdb to 2018 to 2021). About the investigation overall: Samples covering the acute and convalescent phases of COVID-19 were provided by collaborators in the United States, Italy and Spain. Deeply sampled blood TCRbeta repertoires from subjects exposed to, actively infected with, or recovered from COVID-19 were included in the dataset. The material from the prospective study consisted of cDNA or gDNA derived from T cells, B-cell-depleted T cells, or PBMCs. Where available, HLA class I and class II types were taken from metadata supplied by the sample provider and were not determined by assay-based typing. The repertoires were released in a freely available public database meant as a resource for research on the immune response to SARS-CoV-2. Samples were obtained from the ongoing ImmuneRACE study (first 160 participants) and from about 1,300 subjects provided by 6 global collaborators. The sample metadata nearly always contained a de-identified subject ID, COVID-19 status, age in years and sex.

TCRbeta CDR3 regions were amplified from genomic DNA by means of the immunoSEQ Assay, a bias-controlled multiplex PCR. From the authors' description of their analysis: The number of nucleated cells in each sample was estimated by amplification of reference gene primers within the assay. To quantify the absolute abundance of each unique TCRbeta CDR3 rearrangement, sequence reads were collapsed and filtered. For each sample, productive Simpson clonality was calculated as the square root of Simpson's diversity index across productive rearrangements. TCRdb carries this immuneACCESS record with in-frame sequences only. Its versions omit some clonotypes, under half of them owing to an unresolved V gene in the studies checked, with the rest unexplained. V, J and clone size are taken as reported in that table, and D and trimming were inferred from the DNA itself. For this sample there are hundreds of thousands of clones; approximately 82% appear just once. The ten largest clones take up approximately 5.9% of the sample.

This clone has only one observation. The antigen it binds to is not known. The input lacks base qualities; no much larger clone sits a single base away. Each collaborating institution followed its own protocols to collect whole blood in K2EDTA tubes. For TCRbeta analysis, collaborators shipped samples in one of three forms: frozen whole blood, isolated PBMCs, or DNA extracted from either of those sample types. After removal of 4 bases from V and 8 bases from J, the junction retains 6 bases not matched to a gene. The germline V gene provides CDR1 SGHRS and CDR2 YFSETQ. From its cysteine to its phenylalanine, the CDR3 spans 15 amino acids. The entry retains the CDR3 DNA only, 45 bases that are in frame from base 1. Paper-wide results and their limitations: The amount of clinical and demographic metadata varied by source and participant and was provided uncurated.

Sequenced input: peripheral blood. This receptor was identified in an elderly man with acute or convalescent COVID-19. The rearranged segments are TRBV5-1 and TRBJ2-3, with TRBD2 matching 14 junction bases. The nucleotides are TGCGCCAGCAGCCCCGGACTAGCGGGGGGCGGTACGCAGTATTTT. This codes for CASSPGLAGGGTQYF.